These 26 T cell receptor beta chains share one sample of origin, sequenced in a study of TIL therapy for anti-PD-1-resistant metastatic lung cancer. Time point given: pre-treatment sample, taken before nivolumab and TIL therapy. Tumor tissue came from excised metastases, mostly pleural nodules or supraclavicular lymph nodes. This was the immunoSEQ v3 assay. Profiled with immunoSEQ multiplex PCR; TCRdb holds only in-frame clones, not every one. The sample lists 9,500 to 15,000 clones, about three fifths occurring once. This material consisted of tumor tissue, taken at baseline. The receptors originated from a person aged 25 to 80 with non-small cell lung cancer.

V and J are TRBV7-9 and TRBJ2-1, with TRBD1 identical over 8 bases. V shed 7 bases, J shed 4 bases, and the junction held 12 bases outside the gene matches. This CDR3 contains 16 residues. Per the germline V gene, CDR1 is SEHNR and CDR2 is FQNEAQ (reference sequence). This chain's CDR3 is CASTPGFTGGYNEQFF. The CDR3 DNA sequence: TGTGCCAGCACCCCGGGCTTCACAGGGGGTTACAATGAGCAGTTCTTC.

The chain uses TRBV28 and TRBJ1-5; D might be TRBD1 (5 bases). Germline loops: CDR1 MDHEN, CDR2 SYDVKM. This CDR3 comprises 14 residues. The germline V and J ends were trimmed by 6 bases and 7 bases, with 16 bases remaining between them. The CDR3 DNA follows: TGTGCCAGCAGCGTCGTTGGGGGAGTCCAGCCCCAGCATTTT. Protein sequence: CASSVVGGVQPQHF.

The chain has TRBV6-1 and TRBJ1-4; D gene unclear. V lost 0 bases, J lost 8 bases, and 16 bases lay in between. Germline V gene data show CDR1 as MNHNS and CDR2 as SASEGT. The CDR3 covers 16 residues. For the CDR3, the DNA is TGTGCCAGCAGTGAAGCGCGGCCTCCGGGAGGGGAAAAACTGTTTTTT. Residues: CASSEARPPGGEKLFF.

By share, this clone counts as medium-sized. The chain carries TRBV14 and TRBJ2-7; no clear D gene. In germline, CDR1 is SGHDN, CDR2 FVKESK. Trimming cost V 1 base and J 0 bases, with 13 bases left between them. The CDR3 totals 16 residues. The CDR3 loop reads CASSQVSTWSSYEQYF. The CDR3 DNA follows: TGTGCCAGCAGCCAAGTCTCGACTTGGAGCTCCTACGAGCAGTACTTC.

Only a few counts were recorded for this clone. The chain uses TRBV6-5 and TRBJ2-7; 10 bases map to TRBD2. The CDR3 runs 13 residues. Trimming at V came to 6 bases and at J to 5 bases, leaving 4 bases not matched to a gene. Germline CDR1 reads MNHEY; CDR2 reads SVGAGI. The CDR3 sequence: CASRASGSHEQYF. The CDR3 bases are TGTGCCAGCAGGGCTAGCGGGAGCCACGAGCAGTACTTC.

V usage is TRBV6-6 and J usage is TRBJ2-3; D may correspond to TRBD1 or TRBD2 (5 bases each). From germline, CDR1 is MNHNY and CDR2 SVGAGI (reference sequence). The CDR3 has 14 amino acids. V was cut by 5 bases and J by 2 bases, with 11 bases left in between. The CDR3 coding sequence is TGTGCCAGCAGTCAACGGGACGCCACAGATACGCAGTATTTT. This translates into CASSQRDATDTQYF.

The chain joins TRBV6-5 to TRBJ1-2; D is uncertain. CDR1 MNHEY and CDR2 SVGAGI come from the germline V gene. This CDR3 is 15 amino acids long. Deletions cut 0 bases from V and 2 bases from J, with 10 bases between. CDR3 region: CASSYSTVANYGYTF. The CDR3 bases are TGTGCCAGCAGTTACTCGACCGTAGCGAACTATGGCTACACCTTC.

This clone has only a few counts. The chain combines TRBV24-1 with TRBJ2-7; D is possibly TRBD2 (5 bases). The CDR3 totals 14 residues. The germline gives CDR1 KGHDR, CDR2 SFDVKD. The germline V and J ends were trimmed by 9 bases and 0 bases, with 14 bases remaining between them. The CDR3: CATPGQDCSYEQYF. The CDR3 DNA follows: TGTGCCACCCCGGGCCAGGACTGCTCCTACGAGCAGTACTTC.

This clone counts as medium-sized. This sequence joins TRBV28 and TRBJ1-6, with TRBD1 matching 7 bases. The V segment lost 6 bases and the J segment 6 bases; nucleotides outside the gene matches: 14. CDR3 length equals 17 residues. CDR1 is MDHEN and CDR2 is SYDVKM in the germline V gene. DNA of the CDR3: TGTGCCAGCAGCCTCGAGGAGGGGGCCAAACTTAATTCACCCCTCCACTTT. It yields the protein CASSLEEGAKLNSPLHF.

The chain employs TRBV5-1 and TRBJ2-5, with D maybe TRBD1 (5 bases). This CDR3 is 13 amino acids long. Trimming removed 5 bases at V and 5 bases at J, with 13 bases between. In germline, CDR1 is SGHRS, CDR2 YFSETQ. The CDR3 spells CASSLGAWETQYF. The CDR3 nucleotides are TGCGCCAGCAGTTTAGGGGCGTGGGAGACCCAGTACTTC.

CDR3 DNA sequence: TGTGCCAGCAGTAGCGCCCTGGGTGGTAGGTCCTACGAGCAGTACTTC. This codes for CASSSALGGRSYEQYF. V is TRBV28 and J is TRBJ2-7; D remains unclear. Germline values: CDR1 MDHEN, CDR2 SYDVKM. CDR3 length: 16 amino acids. V was cut by 5 bases and J by 1 base, with 18 bases left in between. Together with reference TRBV28 and TRBJ2-7, the CDR3 gives the full variable domain: DVKVTQSSRYLVKRTGEKVFLECVQDMDHENMFWYRQDPGLGLRLIYFSYDVKMKEKGDIPEGYSVSREKKERFSLILESASTNQTSMYLCASSSALGGRSYEQYFGPGTRLTVT.

In this sample, this clone is medium-sized. The genes are TRBV14 and TRBJ2-1, with 9 bases identical to TRBD2. With 8 bases clipped from V and 9 bases from J, the junction kept 8 bases outside the gene matches. Germline CDR1 reads SGHDN; CDR2 reads FVKESK. This CDR3 comprises 13 residues. The CDR3 loop reads CASGEIAGVEQFF. The DNA of the CDR3 is TGTGCCAGCGGTGAGATAGCGGGGGTTGAGCAGTTCTTC. The whole variable domain, filled in from reference TRBV14 and TRBJ2-1, reads EAGVTQFPSHSVIEKGQTVTLRCDPISGHDNLYWYRRVMGKEIKFLLHFVKESKQDESGMPNNRFLAERTGGTYSTLKVQPAELEDSGVYFCASGEIAGVEQFFGPGTRLTVL.

A few counts support this clone. CDR3 coding DNA: TGCAGTGCTGACGAGGGACCCTTCTTT. Protein sequence: CSADEGPFF. The rearrangement uses TRBV20-1 and TRBJ1-1; maybe TRBD1 (5 bases). V lost 5 bases to trimming and J lost 14 bases, with 12 bases between them. Germline V lookup: CDR1 DFQATT, CDR2 SNEGSKA (reference sequence). This CDR3 has 9 amino acids.

The chain has TRBV27 and TRBJ2-3, with D tentatively TRBD2 (5 bases). Per germline, CDR1 MNHEY and CDR2 SMNVEV (reference sequence). Trimming cost V 3 bases and J 0 bases, with 7 bases left between them. The CDR3 is 14 residues long. The CDR3 DNA is TGTGCCAGCAGTTTGACTACTAGCACAGATACGCAGTATTTT. This gives the protein CASSLTTSTDTQYF.

The chain combines TRBV15 with TRBJ2-3; D is uncertain. The CDR3 is 15 residues long. The V end was cut by 0 bases, the J end by 1 base, with 8 bases between. Germline lookup yields CDR1 LNHNV and CDR2 YYDKDF (reference sequence). The CDR3 region is CATSRDRLGTDTQYF. Written as DNA, the CDR3 is TGTGCCACCAGCAGAGATCGGTTGGGCACAGATACGCAGTATTTT. Full variable domain (outside the CDR3, taken from reference TRBV15 and TRBJ2-3): DAMVIQNPRYQVTQFGKPVTLSCSQTLNHNVMYWYQQKSSQAPKLLFHYYDKDFNNEADTPDNFQSRRPNTSFCFLDIRSPGLGDTAMYLCATSRDRLGTDTQYFGPGTRLTVL.

This clone is labeled large. The rearrangement uses TRBV18 and TRBJ2-7; a weak D match, TRBD1 (5 bases). V was trimmed by 6 bases and J by 1 base, leaving 13 bases between them. Germline V gives CDR1 KGHSH, CDR2 LQKENI. The CDR3 length is 14 residues. The CDR3 bases are TGTGCCAGCTCTACTGGGGCCCCTTCCTACGAGCAGTACTTC. It translates to CASSTGAPSYEQYF.

By share of the sample, this clone is medium-sized (0.01 to 0.1%). The rearrangement uses TRBV5-1 and TRBJ2-7, with TRBD1 matching over 8 bases. This CDR3 is built from 16 residues. J lost 2 bases, V lost 0 bases, and 7 bases had no gene match. Germline assignment: CDR1 SGHRS and CDR2 YFSETQ. Here the CDR3 DNA reads TGCGCCAGCAGCTTGGGCGCGACAGGGGCCCCCTACGAGCAGTACTTC. This gives the protein CASSLGATGAPYEQYF.

The gene calls are TRBV28 and TRBJ2-1; D is possibly TRBD1 or TRBD2 (5 bases each). The CDR3 runs 12 residues. Germline CDR1 and CDR2: MDHEN and SYDVKM. Trimming shortened V by 5 bases and J by 6 bases, and 8 bases separated the two germline ends. The CDR3 DNA reads TGTGCCAGCAGTCTTGGGACCAATGAGCAGTTCTTC. Its translation is CASSLGTNEQFF.

The rearrangement links TRBV6-4 to TRBJ2-2; the D gene is possibly TRBD2 (5 bases). The CDR3 spans 15 residues. Trimming took off 3 bases at V and 5 bases at J, with 13 bases between the two ends. Germline loops: CDR1 MRHNA, CDR2 SNTAGT. The CDR3 sequence: CASSDRGGGTGELFF. In nucleotides, the CDR3 is TGTGCCAGCAGTGATCGGGGTGGCGGTACCGGGGAGCTGTTTTTT.

In DNA, the CDR3 is TGTGCCAGCAGCTCGGAGAGGGACAGGGGTACCTACGAGCAGTACTTC. As protein: CASSSERDRGTYEQYF. The chain recombines TRBV9 with TRBJ2-7; 10 bases agree with TRBD1. The V and J ends lost 4 bases and 2 bases, in that order; junction bases with no gene match: 9. The CDR3 covers 16 residues. The germline CDR1 and CDR2 sequences are SGDLS and YYNGEE.

This clone counts as medium-sized. The V gene is TRBV2, the J gene TRBJ2-7; 11 positions agree with TRBD2. Germline V gene data show CDR1 as SNHLY and CDR2 as FYNNEI. The length of the CDR3 is 17 residues. Trimming cost V 4 bases and J 3 bases; bases outside gene matches: 11. CDR3 nucleotide sequence: TGTGCCAGCAGTGGATCCGTAACTAGCGGGAGTCTCTACGAGCAGTACTTC. Its translation is CASSGSVTSGSLYEQYF.

A single count supports this clone. The chain couples TRBV5-5 to TRBJ2-1; D not resolved. The germline CDR1 and CDR2 sequences are SGHKS and YYEKEE (reference sequence). The CDR3 loop spans 13 amino acids. Trimming pared 4 bases from V and 0 bases from J, leaving 5 bases between. The CDR3 DNA reads TGTGCCAGCAGCCTAAGCTCCTACAATGAGCAGTTCTTC. Translated: CASSLSSYNEQFF.

This sequence joins TRBV2 and TRBJ1-2; D ambiguous. This CDR3 contains 12 residues. V was cut by 2 bases and J by 4 bases, with 5 bases left in between. CDR1 and CDR2 (germline): SNHLY, FYNNEI. The chain's CDR3 is CASSEIGYGYTF. CDR3 nucleotide sequence: TGTGCCAGCAGTGAAATTGGCTATGGCTACACCTTC.

The J gene is TRBJ1-6, the V gene TRBV7-3, with D possibly matching TRBD1 (5 bases). Deletions cut 1 base from V and 5 bases from J, with 9 bases between. Germline V gives CDR1 SGHTA, CDR2 FQGTGA. This CDR3 is built from 15 residues. Here the CDR3 DNA reads TGTGCCAGCAGCTTAAGCTCAGGGAATAATTCACCCCTCCACTTT. Protein sequence: CASSLSSGNNSPLHF. The variable domain in full, completed from reference TRBV7-3 and TRBJ1-6, reads GAGVSQTPSNKVTEKGKYVELRCDPISGHTALYWYRQSLGQGPEFLIYFQGTGAADDSGLPNDRFFAVRPEGSVSTLKIQRTERGDSAVYLCASSLSSGNNSPLHFGNGTRLTVT.

CDR3 region: CASSPGTGGITEAFF. CDR3 sequence (DNA): TGTGCCAGCAGCCCCGGGACAGGGGGCATTACTGAAGCTTTCTTT. The chain uses TRBV7-3 and TRBJ1-1; 12 bases agree with TRBD1. V shed 5 bases, J shed 5 bases, and the junction held 6 bases outside the gene matches. This CDR3 is built from 15 residues. Germline V gives CDR1 SGHTA, CDR2 FQGTGA.

The chain employs TRBV29-1 and TRBJ2-5, with a tentative D call TRBD1 (6 bases). Trimming pared 2 bases from V and 2 bases from J, leaving 12 bases between. The length of the CDR3 is 14 residues. Germline V lookup: CDR1 SQVTM, CDR2 ANQGSEA. The CDR3 spells CSVEQLGQQETQYF. The CDR3 DNA follows: TGCAGCGTTGAACAACTGGGACAACAAGAGACCCAGTACTTC.